Sequencing of this T cell receptor (beta chain) was carried out in a study of STAT5B mutations in CD4+ large granular lymphocyte leukemia. Study-level background: Healthy donors showed HLA-associated enrichment of the CDR3 'QG' motif. Study findings and constraints: Top patient clones used TRBV06 genes more often: 8/27 versus 2/35 in controls.

The table lists this clone with a few counts. Its target is not known. Libraries were prepared by immunoSEQ multiplex PCR; TCRdb keeps only in-frame clonotypes and omits some of them. The sample has 31,000 or so clones, 76% seen once. This CDR3 comprises 15 residues. CDR1 is SGHTA and CDR2 is FQGNSA in the germline V gene. V shed 3 bases and J shed 3 bases, with 15 bases lying between them. The clonotype originates from a human donor in good health. The chain uses TRBV7-2 and TRBJ2-7; D unresolved. Sequenced material: CD4+ T cells from blood buffy coats. CDR3 sequence reads: CASSFRGKANYEQYF. In nucleotides, the CDR3 is TGTGCCAGCAGCTTTCGTGGTAAGGCGAACTACGAGCAGTACTTC.